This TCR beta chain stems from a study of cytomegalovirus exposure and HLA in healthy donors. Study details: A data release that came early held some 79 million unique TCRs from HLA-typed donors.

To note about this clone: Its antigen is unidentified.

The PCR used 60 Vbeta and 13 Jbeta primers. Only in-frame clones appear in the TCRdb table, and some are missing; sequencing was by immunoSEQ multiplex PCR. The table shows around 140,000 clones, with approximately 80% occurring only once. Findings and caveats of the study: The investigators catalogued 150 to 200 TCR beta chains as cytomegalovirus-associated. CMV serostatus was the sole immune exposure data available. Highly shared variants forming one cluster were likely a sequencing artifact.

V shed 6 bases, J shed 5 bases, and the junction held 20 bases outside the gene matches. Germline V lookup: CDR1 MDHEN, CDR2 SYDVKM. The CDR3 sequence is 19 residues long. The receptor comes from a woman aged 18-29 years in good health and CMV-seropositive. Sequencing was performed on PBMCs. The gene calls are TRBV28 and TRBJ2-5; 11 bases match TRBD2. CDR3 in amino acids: CASSHTLLAGGSGEETQYF. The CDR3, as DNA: TGTGCCAGCAGCCACACTCTCCTAGCGGGGGGTTCCGGGGAGGAGACCCAGTACTTC.